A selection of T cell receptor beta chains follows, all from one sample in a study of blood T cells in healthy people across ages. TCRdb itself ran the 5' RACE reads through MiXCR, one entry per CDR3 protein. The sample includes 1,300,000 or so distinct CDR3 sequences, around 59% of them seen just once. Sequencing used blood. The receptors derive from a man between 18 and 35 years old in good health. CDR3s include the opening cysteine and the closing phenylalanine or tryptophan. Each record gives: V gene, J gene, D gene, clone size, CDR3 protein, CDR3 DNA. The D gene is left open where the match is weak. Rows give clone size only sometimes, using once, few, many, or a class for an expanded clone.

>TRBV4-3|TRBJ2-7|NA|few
CASSQESENEQYF
TGCGCCAGCAGCCAAGAGTCAGAGAACGAGCAGTACTTC
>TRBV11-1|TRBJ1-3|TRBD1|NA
CASSFGMGQTSGNTIYF
TGTGCCAGCAGCTTCGGAATGGGACAGACTTCTGGAAACACCATATATTTT
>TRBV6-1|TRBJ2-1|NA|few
CASSRGGQRSYNEQFF
TGTGCCAGCAGCCGGGGAGGCCAGCGGAGTTACAATGAGCAGTTCTTC
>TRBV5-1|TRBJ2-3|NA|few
CASSLELEASTDTQYF
TGCGCCAGCAGCTTGGAGTTGGAGGCTAGCACGGATACGCAGTATTTT
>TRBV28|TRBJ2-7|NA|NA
CASSDEIPETPGEQYF
TGTGCCAGCAGCGATGAGATCCCCGAAACTCCTGGCGAGCAGTACTTC
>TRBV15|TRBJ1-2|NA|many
CATSRDLPAGGYTF
TGTGCCACCAGCAGAGATCTTCCTGCGGGAGGCTACACCTTC
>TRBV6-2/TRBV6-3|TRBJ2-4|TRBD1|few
CASRRGPTNIQYF
TGTGCCAGCAGGAGGGGGCCGACAAACATTCAGTACTTC
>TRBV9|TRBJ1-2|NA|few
CASSVASVTFYGYTF
TGTGCCAGCAGCGTAGCTTCGGTTACCTTCTATGGCTACACCTTC
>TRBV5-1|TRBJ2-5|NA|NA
CASSFGEGLWETQYF
TGCGCCAGCAGCTTTGGGGAAGGCCTATGGGAGACCCAGTACTTC
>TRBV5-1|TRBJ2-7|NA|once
CASSSGYGSPSYEQYF
TGCGCCAGCAGCTCCGGGTACGGGAGTCCCTCCTACGAGCAGTACTTC
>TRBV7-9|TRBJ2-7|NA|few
CASATAHYEQYF
TGTGCCAGCGCCACGGCACACTACGAGCAGTACTTC
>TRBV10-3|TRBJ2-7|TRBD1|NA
CAIRPIGQGKGANPYEQYF
TGTGCCATCAGGCCAATCGGACAGGGCAAAGGTGCAAACCCTTACGAGCAGTACTTC
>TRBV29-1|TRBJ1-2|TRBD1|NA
CSVTPGQGDYGYTF
TGCAGCGTGACCCCGGGACAGGGCGACTATGGCTACACCTTC
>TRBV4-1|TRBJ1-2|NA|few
CASSQEDGYTF
TGCGCCAGCAGCCAAGAGGATGGCTACACCTTC
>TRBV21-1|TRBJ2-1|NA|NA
CASSPLMLINEQFF
TGTGCCAGCAGCCCCCTGATGCTGATCAATGAGCAGTTCTTC
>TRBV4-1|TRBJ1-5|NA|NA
CASSQGGRRPQHF
TGCGCCAGCAGCCAAGGGGGCCGGAGGCCCCAGCATTTT
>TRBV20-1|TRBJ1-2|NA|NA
CSASLRGHIPNYGYTF
TGCAGTGCTTCACTCAGGGGACACATACCTAACTATGGCTACACCTTC
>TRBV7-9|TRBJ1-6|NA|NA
CASSSGPPLHF
TGTGCCAGCAGCTCCGGACCACCCCTCCACTTT
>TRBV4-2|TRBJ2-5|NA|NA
CASSLSLGSGGQETQYF
TGTGCCAGCAGCCTTTCCCTAGGTAGCGGAGGACAAGAGACCCAGTACTTC
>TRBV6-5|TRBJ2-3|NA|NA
CASSYEIAGWDTQYF
TGTGCCAGCAGTTACGAAATAGCAGGATGGGATACGCAGTATTTT
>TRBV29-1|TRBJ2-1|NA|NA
CNVESREFNYNEQFF
TGCAACGTTGAATCTAGGGAGTTTAACTACAATGAGCAGTTCTTC
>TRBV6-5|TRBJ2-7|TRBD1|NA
CASSYGTGAAYEQYF
TGTGCCAGCAGTTATGGGACAGGGGCTGCCTACGAGCAGTACTTC
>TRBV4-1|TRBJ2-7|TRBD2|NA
CASSQGGGAQSSYEQYF
TGCGCCAGCAGCCAAGGCGGGGGGGCCCAGAGTTCCTACGAGCAGTACTTC
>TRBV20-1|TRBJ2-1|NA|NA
CSASLGRDPSYNEQFF
TGCAGTGCTAGTTTGGGGCGGGATCCCTCGTACAATGAGCAGTTCTTC
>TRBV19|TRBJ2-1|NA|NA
CASNTGYYNEQFF
TGTGCCAGTAATACTGGCTACTACAATGAGCAGTTCTTC
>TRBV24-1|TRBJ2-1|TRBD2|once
CATSATTSGVYNEQFF
TGTGCCACCAGTGCCACGACTAGCGGGGTATACAATGAGCAGTTCTTC
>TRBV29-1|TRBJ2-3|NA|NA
CSAYGGRDQDTQYF
TGCAGCGCCTACGGTGGACGGGATCAAGATACGCAGTATTTT
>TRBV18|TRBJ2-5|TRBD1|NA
CASSPPGQDQETQYF
TGTGCCAGCTCACCACCGGGACAGGACCAAGAGACCCAGTACTTC
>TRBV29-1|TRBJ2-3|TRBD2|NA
CSVDPGGTDTQYF
TGCAGCGTGGACCCGGGGGGAACAGATACGCAGTATTTT
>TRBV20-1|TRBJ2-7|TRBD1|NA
CRAGTAHYEQYF
TGCAGAGCCGGGACAGCCCACTACGAGCAGTACTTC
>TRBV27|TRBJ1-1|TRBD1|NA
CASSGGFKAFF
TGTGCCAGTTCAGGGGGCTTTAAAGCTTTCTTT
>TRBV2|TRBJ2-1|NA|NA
CASKEQTTYNEQFF
TGTGCCAGCAAGGAACAAACTACCTACAATGAGCAGTTCTTC
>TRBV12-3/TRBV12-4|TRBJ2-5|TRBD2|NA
CASSGTSPEETQYF
TGTGCCAGCAGTGGGACTAGCCCAGAAGAGACCCAGTACTTC